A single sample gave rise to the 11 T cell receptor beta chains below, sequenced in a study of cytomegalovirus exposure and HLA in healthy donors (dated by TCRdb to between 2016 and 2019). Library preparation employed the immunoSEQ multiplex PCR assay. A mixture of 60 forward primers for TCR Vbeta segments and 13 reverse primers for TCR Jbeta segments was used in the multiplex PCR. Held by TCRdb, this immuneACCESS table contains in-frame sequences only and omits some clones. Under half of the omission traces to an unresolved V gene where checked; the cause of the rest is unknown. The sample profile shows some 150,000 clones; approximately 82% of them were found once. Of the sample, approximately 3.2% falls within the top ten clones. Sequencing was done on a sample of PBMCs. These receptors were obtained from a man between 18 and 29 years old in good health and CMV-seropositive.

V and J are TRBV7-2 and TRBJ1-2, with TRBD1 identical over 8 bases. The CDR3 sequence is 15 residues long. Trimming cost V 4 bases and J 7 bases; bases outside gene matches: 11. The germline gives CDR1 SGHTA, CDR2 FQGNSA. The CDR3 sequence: CASSSQLDRAIGYTF. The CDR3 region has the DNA TGTGCCAGCAGCTCGCAGCTGGACAGGGCGATTGGCTACACCTTC.

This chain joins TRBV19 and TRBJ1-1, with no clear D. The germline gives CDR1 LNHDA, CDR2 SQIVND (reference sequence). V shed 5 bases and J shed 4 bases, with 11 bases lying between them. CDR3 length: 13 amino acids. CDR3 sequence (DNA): TGTGCCAGTAGTGGCCAGACTTCCACTGAAGCTTTCTTT. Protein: CASSGQTSTEAFF.

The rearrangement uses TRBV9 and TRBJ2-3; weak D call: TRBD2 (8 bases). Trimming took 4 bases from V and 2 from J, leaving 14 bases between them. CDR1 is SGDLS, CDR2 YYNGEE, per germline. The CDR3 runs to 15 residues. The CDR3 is CASSPREGATDTQYF. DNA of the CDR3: TGTGCCAGCAGCCCACGGGAGGGGGCCACAGATACGCAGTATTTT. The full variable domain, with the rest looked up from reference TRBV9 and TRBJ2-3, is DSGVTQTPKHLITATGQRVTLRCSPRSGDLSVYWYQQSLDQGLQFLIQYYNGEERAKGNILERFSAQQFPDLHSELNLSSLELGDSALYFCASSPREGATDTQYFGPGTRLTVL.

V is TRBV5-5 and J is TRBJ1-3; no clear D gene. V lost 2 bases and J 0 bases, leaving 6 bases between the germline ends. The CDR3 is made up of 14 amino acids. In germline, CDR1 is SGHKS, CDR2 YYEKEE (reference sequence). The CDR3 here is CASSFGTSGNTIYF. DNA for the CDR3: TGTGCCAGCAGCTTTGGCACCTCTGGAAACACCATATATTTT.

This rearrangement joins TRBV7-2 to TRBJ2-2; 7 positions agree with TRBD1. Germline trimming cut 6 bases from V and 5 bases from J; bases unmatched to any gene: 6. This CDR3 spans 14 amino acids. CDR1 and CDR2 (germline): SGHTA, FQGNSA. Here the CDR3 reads CASRTGARTGELFF. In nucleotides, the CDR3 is TGTGCCAGCAGAACAGGGGCACGTACCGGGGAGCTGTTTTTT.

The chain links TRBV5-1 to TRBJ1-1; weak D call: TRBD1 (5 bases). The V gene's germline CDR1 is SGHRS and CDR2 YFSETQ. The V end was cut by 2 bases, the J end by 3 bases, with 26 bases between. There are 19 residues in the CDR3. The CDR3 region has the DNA TGCGCCAGCAGCTTACCAAAGCGGATCGGGGGGTCGTCGGACACTGAAGCTTTCTTT. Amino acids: CASSLPKRIGGSSDTEAFF. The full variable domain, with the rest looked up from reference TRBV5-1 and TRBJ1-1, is KAGVTQTPRYLIKTRGQQVTLSCSPISGHRSVSWYQQTPGQGLQFLFEYFSETQRNKGNFPGRFSGRQFSNSRSEMNVSTLELGDSALYLCASSLPKRIGGSSDTEAFFGQGTRLTVV.

CDR3 nucleotide sequence: TGTGCCAGCAGCCACTCATGGGGCGGGACCAATGAGCAGTTCTTC. Translated, it gives CASSHSWGGTNEQFF. The V gene is TRBV7-2, the J gene TRBJ2-1; maybe TRBD2 (6 bases). The CDR3 runs 15 residues. Trimming took off 5 bases at V and 6 bases at J, with 17 bases between the two ends. Germline loops: CDR1 SGHTA, CDR2 FQGNSA. The full variable domain, completed using reference TRBV7-2 and TRBJ2-1, is GAGVSQSPSNKVTEKGKDVELRCDPISGHTALYWYRQSLGQGLEFLIYFQGNSAPDKSGLPSDRFSAERTGGSVSTLTIQRTQQEDSAVYLCASSHSWGGTNEQFFGPGTRLTVL.

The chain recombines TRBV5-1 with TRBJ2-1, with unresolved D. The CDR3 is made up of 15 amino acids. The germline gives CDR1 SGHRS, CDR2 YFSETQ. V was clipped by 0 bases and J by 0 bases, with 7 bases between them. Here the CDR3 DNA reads TGCGCCAGCAGCTTGGGACTGAGCTCCTACAATGAGCAGTTCTTC. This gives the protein CASSLGLSSYNEQFF.

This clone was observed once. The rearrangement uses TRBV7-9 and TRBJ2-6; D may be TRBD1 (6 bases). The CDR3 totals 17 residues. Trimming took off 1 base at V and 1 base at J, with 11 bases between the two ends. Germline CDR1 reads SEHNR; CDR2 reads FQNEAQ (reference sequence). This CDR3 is CASSLETGSSGANVLTF. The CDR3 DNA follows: TGTGCCAGCAGCTTAGAGACAGGTTCTTCTGGGGCCAACGTCCTGACTTTC.

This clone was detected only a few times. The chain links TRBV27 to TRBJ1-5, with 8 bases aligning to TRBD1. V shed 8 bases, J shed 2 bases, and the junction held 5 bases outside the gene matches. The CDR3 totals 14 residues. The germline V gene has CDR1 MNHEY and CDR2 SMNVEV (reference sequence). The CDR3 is CASHGQGGNQPQHF. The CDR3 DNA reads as TGTGCCAGCCATGGACAGGGAGGCAATCAGCCCCAGCATTTT.

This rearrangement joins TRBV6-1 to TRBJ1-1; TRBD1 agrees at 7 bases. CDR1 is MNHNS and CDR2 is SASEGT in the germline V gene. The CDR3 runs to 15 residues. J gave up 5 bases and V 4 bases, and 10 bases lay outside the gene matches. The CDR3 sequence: CASSGRDRSRTEAFF. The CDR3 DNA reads TGTGCCAGCAGTGGCCGGGACAGAAGCCGGACTGAAGCTTTCTTT.